Listed below are T cell receptor beta chains from one sample, sequenced in a study of blood T cell repertoires in COVID-19. TCRdb's copy holds only in-frame clones and misses some; the assay was immunoSEQ multiplex PCR. Counted here are more than 350,000 clones, approximately 90% occurring once; the ten biggest clones make up about 10%. The specimen was PBMCs or T cells enriched from blood (not recorded which). These receptors originate from a woman aged 50 to 65 who had recovered from COVID-19. The CDR3 runs from the conserved cysteine through the conserved F or W. A D gene is named only where the DNA matches it firmly.

j_call v_call d_call cdr3_nt cdr3_aa
TRBJ2-6 TRBV30 - TGTGCCTGGAGTCCAGGGTCGGCCAACGTCCTGACTTTC CAWSPGSANVLTF
TRBJ2-7 TRBV4-3 - TGCGCCAGCAGCCAAGAGACTGACTCCTACGAGCAGTACTTC CASSQETDSYEQYF
TRBJ2-7 TRBV9 TRBD1 TGTGCCAGCAGCCCCCTCGGACAGGGAGTTCCCTACGAGCAGTACTTC CASSPLGQGVPYEQYF
TRBJ2-3 TRBV5-1 - TGCGCCAGCAGCGAGGCGGTAGCTGGAGATACGCAGTATTTT CASSEAVAGDTQYF
TRBJ1-5 TRBV10-3 - TGTGCCATCAGTGCAGGGCCGAATCAGCCCCAGCATTTT CAISAGPNQPQHF
TRBJ1-2 TRBV30 TRBD1 TGTGCCTTCGAGACAGGGGAGGCCTATGGCTACACCTTC CAFETGEAYGYTF
TRBJ1-2 TRBV3-1/TRBV3-2 TRBD1 TGTGCCAGCAGCCCTGGACAGGGCAACTATGGCTACACCTTC CASSPGQGNYGYTF
TRBJ1-2 TRBV13 TRBD1 TGTGCCAGCAGCTTTACAGGGGGGGATGGCTACACCTTC CASSFTGGDGYTF
TRBJ1-2 TRBV2 - TGTGCCAGCCAAGGGACATACTATGGCTACACCTTC CASQGTYYGYTF
TRBJ1-4 TRBV18 TRBD1 TGTGCCAGCTCTCCCCTGGGACAGGGGGATGAAAAACTGTTTTTT CASSPLGQGDEKLFF
TRBJ2-7 TRBV11-2 - TGTGCCAGCAGCTTTTCTCTAGCGTACGAGCAGTACTTC CASSFSLAYEQYF
TRBJ2-3 TRBV7-2 TRBD1 TGTGCCAGCAGCTTAGCTCAGGGGGGCACAGATACGCAGTATTTT CASSLAQGGTDTQYF
TRBJ1-1 TRBV5-4 - TGTGCCAGCAGCCCGGCGGGGGGGACCATGAACACTGAAGCTTTCTTT CASSPAGGTMNTEAFF